Listed here are 22 T cell receptor beta chains from one sample, sequenced in a study of PD-1 blockade in classical Hodgkin lymphoma. The assay was immunoSEQ multiplex PCR, and TCRdb's table has in-frame clones only and misses some. The data hold 98,000 or so clones, with 89% observed a single time. Relapses following autologous stem cell transplantation were seen in all patients, with brentuximab vedotin exposure varying. The sequences come from peripheral blood mononuclear cells (PBMCs), collected before the second cycle of nivolumab. These receptors came from a human donor with classical Hodgkin lymphoma.

This chain uses TRBV19 with TRBJ2-1; TRBD2 matches at 11 bases. Germline V gives CDR1 LNHDA, CDR2 SQIVND (reference sequence). The junction had 11 bases not matched to a gene; V was cut back by 4 bases and J by 6 bases. This CDR3 contains 17 residues. The CDR3 here is CASSSFRETSGVNEQFF. The CDR3 DNA follows: TGTGCCAGTAGTAGTTTCCGGGAGACTAGCGGGGTCAATGAGCAGTTCTTC.

There are a few counts of this clone. The genes are TRBV25-1 and TRBJ1-3; D uncertain. The V gene's germline CDR1 is MGHDK and CDR2 SYGVNS. Trimming pared 3 bases from V and 0 bases from J, leaving 6 bases between. The CDR3 extends over 14 amino acids. This CDR3 reads CASSEGSSGNTIYF. The CDR3 DNA reads TGTGCCAGCAGTGAGGGATCCTCTGGAAACACCATATATTTT.

The CDR3 protein is CASSIKATVPYEQYF. The CDR3 nucleotides are TGTGCCAGTAGTATTAAGGCAACGGTTCCCTACGAGCAGTACTTC. This chain connects TRBV19 to TRBJ2-7; unclear D gene. The length of the CDR3 is 15 residues. The ends were cut back, 3 bases at V and 2 bases at J, with 14 bases in the middle. The germline V gene encodes CDR1 LNHDA and CDR2 SQIVND (reference sequence).

The gene calls are TRBV30 and TRBJ2-7; 7 bases are shared with TRBD2. Germline loops: CDR1 GTSNPN, CDR2 SVGIG (reference sequence). The CDR3 contains 13 residues. Unmatched junction bases numbered 3, after V lost 2 bases and J lost 2 bases. Here the CDR3 DNA reads TGTGCCTGGAGTATAACTAGCGCCTACGAGCAGTACTTC. Protein: CAWSITSAYEQYF.

This chain joins TRBV7-6 and TRBJ2-7, with D perhaps TRBD1 or TRBD2 (6 bases each). This CDR3 is 13 amino acids long. Trimming cost V 5 bases and J 4 bases, with 12 bases left between them. Germline CDR1 reads SGHVS; CDR2 reads FNYEAQ. The CDR3 protein is CASSLGGTYEQYF. DNA of the CDR3: TGTGCCAGCAGCCTAGGGGGGACGTACGAGCAGTACTTC.

This clone was recorded a few times. The chain is built from TRBV11-3 and TRBJ2-3; 8 positions match TRBD2. This CDR3 spans 16 amino acids. V was pared by 4 bases and J by 4 bases, with 10 bases of the junction left unmatched. Germline lookup yields CDR1 SGHNT and CDR2 YENEEA. CDR3 protein: CASSSGSGSGSDTQYF. CDR3 sequence (DNA): TGTGCCAGCAGCTCGGGAAGCGGGAGCGGATCAGATACGCAGTATTTT. The full variable domain, with the rest looked up from reference TRBV11-3 and TRBJ2-3, is EAGVVQSPRYKIIEKKQPVAFWCNPISGHNTLYWYLQNLGQGPELLIRYENEEAVDDSQLPKDRFSAERLKGVDSTLKIQPAELGDSAVYLCASSSGSGSGSDTQYFGPGTRLTVL.

The J gene is TRBJ2-7, the V gene TRBV7-8, with a weak D call TRBD2 (6 bases). The CDR3 spans 18 residues. The V gene's germline CDR1 is SGHVS and CDR2 FQNEAQ. The V gene lost 0 bases and the J gene lost 2 bases, with 20 bases spanning the gap. The CDR3 region has the DNA TGTGCCAGCAGCTTAGCCCCTAGCAGAGGACTATGGGCCTACGAGCAGTACTTC. It yields the protein CASSLAPSRGLWAYEQYF.

The gene calls are TRBV5-6 and TRBJ1-6; the D gene is possibly TRBD1 (6 bases). Trimming took 2 bases from V and 0 from J, leaving 9 bases between them. The CDR3 runs 16 residues. Germline loops: CDR1 SGHDT, CDR2 YYEEEE. This CDR3 is CASSFRGSSYNSPLHF. The CDR3 region has the DNA TGTGCCAGCAGCTTTAGGGGGAGCTCCTATAATTCACCCCTCCACTTT.

V is TRBV12-5 and J is TRBJ2-5, with D uncertain. V was pared by 1 base and J by 7 bases, with 1 base between. CDR1 is LGHNT and CDR2 is FRNRAP in the germline V gene. The CDR3 is 10 amino acids. The CDR3 nucleotides are TGTGCTAGTGGTTTGGGGACCCAGTACTTC. Protein product: CASGLGTQYF.

The rearrangement uses TRBV7-8 and TRBJ2-3, with D tentatively TRBD2 (6 bases). The V end was cut by 1 base, the J end by 0 bases, with 20 bases between. Looked up from germline, CDR1 is SGHVS and CDR2 is FQNEAQ. The CDR3 totals 19 residues. The CDR3 DNA sequence: TGTGCCAGCAGCTTAGAGTCCCTAGCGCGCCTTACGAGCACAGATACGCAGTATTTT. It yields the protein CASSLESLARLTSTDTQYF.

J is TRBJ1-5 and V is TRBV28; D might be TRBD1 (6 bases). CDR3 length equals 15 residues. Germline V lookup: CDR1 MDHEN, CDR2 SYDVKM. V was shortened by 5 bases and J by 1 base, with 12 bases between the two germline ends. The CDR3 nucleotides read TGTGCCAGCAGTGAGGCAGGGGCAAGCAATCAGCCCCAGCATTTT. Encoded protein: CASSEAGASNQPQHF.

This sequence joins TRBV29-1 and TRBJ1-5; D call uncertain. This CDR3 contains 13 residues. Germline V gene sequence: CDR1 SQVTM, CDR2 ANQGSEA. The V and J ends lost 4 bases and 0 bases respectively, with 7 bases between them. The DNA for the CDR3 is TGCAGCGTTGGGAGGGATAGCAATCAGCCCCAGCATTTT. It codes for CSVGRDSNQPQHF.

The rearrangement links TRBV10-3 to TRBJ2-3, with 9 bases lining up with TRBD2. In germline, CDR1 is ENHRY, CDR2 SYGVKD. Trimming removed 1 base from V and 3 bases from J; junction bases left unmatched: 5. The CDR3 covers 16 residues. CDR3 bases: TGTGCCATCAGTGAGTTTGCTAGCGGGACGACAGATACGCAGTATTTT. Its translation is CAISEFASGTTDTQYF.

CDR3 protein: CASSKLSATYEQYF. CDR3 DNA: TGTGCCAGCAGCAAACTGTCAGCTACCTACGAGCAGTACTTC. The V gene is TRBV21-1, the J gene TRBJ2-7. TRBV21-1 is a recognized pseudogene. The CDR3 contains 14 residues.

The CDR3 loop is CASSLGWTTTNEKLFF. The CDR3, as DNA: TGTGCCAGCAGTCTAGGATGGACAACAACTAATGAAAAACTGTTTTTT. The chain employs TRBV28 and TRBJ1-4; a possible D gene is TRBD1 (5 bases). V dropped 5 bases and J dropped 0 bases, with 13 bases sitting between them. CDR1 MDHEN and CDR2 SYDVKM come from the germline V gene. This CDR3 is 16 amino acids long. The entire variable domain, with the rest obtained from reference TRBV28 and TRBJ1-4, is as follows: DVKVTQSSRYLVKRTGEKVFLECVQDMDHENMFWYRQDPGLGLRLIYFSYDVKMKEKGDIPEGYSVSREKKERFSLILESASTNQTSMYLCASSLGWTTTNEKLFFGSGTQLSVL.

This chain links TRBV11-2 with TRBJ1-1; D gene ambiguous. CDR3 size: 11 residues. The germline V gene encodes CDR1 SGHAT and CDR2 FQNNGV. The germline V and J ends were trimmed by 4 bases and 10 bases, with 10 bases remaining between them. This CDR3 reads CASSSPGVAFF. In DNA, the CDR3 is TGTGCCAGCAGCTCCCCAGGTGTAGCTTTCTTT.

The chain joins TRBV30 to TRBJ2-2; the D is unclear. CDR1 is GTSNPN, CDR2 SVGIG, per germline (reference sequence). The CDR3 is made up of 13 amino acids. Trimming pared 3 bases from V and 4 bases from J, leaving 9 bases between. In nucleotides, the CDR3 is TGTGCCTGGAGGCTCTCCCGCACCGGGGAGCTGTTTTTT. This gives the protein CAWRLSRTGELFF.

This chain connects TRBV6-1 to TRBJ2-7, with 9 bases identical to TRBD1. There are 15 residues in the CDR3. The ends lost 5 bases at V and 6 bases at J; junction bases unmatched: 11. In germline, CDR1 is MNHNS, CDR2 SASEGT. As DNA, the CDR3 is TGTGCCAGCAGTTTCTACAGGGGGCAGTGGATCGAGCAGTACTTC. Its protein is CASSFYRGQWIEQYF.

In DNA form, the CDR3 reads TGCGCCAGCAGCCCTCGGTTGGACAGAGCTGAAGCTTTCTTT. Its translation is CASSPRLDRAEAFF. The V and J genes are TRBV5-1 and TRBJ1-1, with D tentatively TRBD1 (6 bases). V dropped 4 bases and J dropped 6 bases, with 16 bases sitting between them. Germline-derived CDR1 and CDR2 are SGHRS and YFSETQ. CDR3 size: 14 residues.

This rearrangement joins TRBV4-1 to TRBJ2-7; possibly TRBD1 for D (6 bases). The CDR3 loop spans 14 amino acids. Germline V gene sequence: CDR1 MGHRA, CDR2 YSYEKL. Trimming left V 3 bases short and J 7 bases short, with 16 bases between. In DNA, the CDR3 is TGCGCCAGCAGCCACGGACAGAGGACGGGAGAGCAGTACTTC. The encoded protein is CASSHGQRTGEQYF.

This sequence joins TRBV2 and TRBJ2-1, with 8 bases aligning to TRBD1. J gave up 7 bases and V 10 bases, and 12 bases lay outside the gene matches. Germline loops: CDR1 SNHLY, CDR2 FYNNEI. CDR3 length equals 14 residues. The CDR3 nucleotides read TGTGCCACCCAAGCCGACAGGGGTGGAAATGAGCAGTTCTTC. Translating gives CATQADRGGNEQFF.

The chain recombines TRBV28 with TRBJ2-1; a possible D gene is TRBD2 (5 bases). V was trimmed by 9 bases and J by 2 bases, leaving 11 bases between them. Germline lookup yields CDR1 MDHEN and CDR2 SYDVKM. The CDR3 has 13 amino acids. CDR3 in amino acids: CASRSSAYNEQFF. The CDR3 coding sequence is TGTGCCAGTAGGAGTAGCGCCTACAATGAGCAGTTCTTC.